This entry concerns a single TCR beta chain. Its antigen is not known. These data are taken from a study of radiation and T cells in renal cell carcinoma. Notes on the study in general: Pretreatment tumor biopsies were lacking, so baseline clonotypes are unknown. In blood, top tumor clones expanded by 2 weeks, shrinking by 4.

Regarding time point: blood 2 weeks post-SBRT. Treatment reported: 15 Gy SBRT to primary tumor, nephrectomy 4 weeks later. Serial blood draws occurred at baseline and 2 and 4 weeks post-SBRT. The method was immunoSEQ multiplex PCR; TCRdb's version includes in-frame clones alone and lacks a portion of them. The sample consists of almost 50,000 clones, 80% of them appearing once. In germline, CDR1 is SGHAT, CDR2 FQDESV (reference sequence). V lost 4 bases, J lost 2 bases, and 3 bases stayed unmatched. The CDR3 is made up of 14 amino acids. The source was blood, collected from a patient whose treatment included radiotherapy and nephrectomy. This TCR was recovered from a woman in her sixties or seventies with renal cell carcinoma. V usage is TRBV11-1 and J usage is TRBJ1-1, with 8 bases identical to TRBD1. The CDR3 DNA sequence: TGTGCCAGCAGCTCGGACAGGGCCAACACTGAAGCTTTCTTT. Residues: CASSSDRANTEAFF. The complete variable domain, with remaining parts taken from reference TRBV11-1 and TRBJ1-1, reads EAEVAQSPRYKITEKSQAVAFWCDPISGHATLYWYRQILGQGPELLVQFQDESVVDDSQLPKDRFSAERLKGVDSTLKIQPAELGDSAMYLCASSSDRANTEAFFGQGTRLTVV.